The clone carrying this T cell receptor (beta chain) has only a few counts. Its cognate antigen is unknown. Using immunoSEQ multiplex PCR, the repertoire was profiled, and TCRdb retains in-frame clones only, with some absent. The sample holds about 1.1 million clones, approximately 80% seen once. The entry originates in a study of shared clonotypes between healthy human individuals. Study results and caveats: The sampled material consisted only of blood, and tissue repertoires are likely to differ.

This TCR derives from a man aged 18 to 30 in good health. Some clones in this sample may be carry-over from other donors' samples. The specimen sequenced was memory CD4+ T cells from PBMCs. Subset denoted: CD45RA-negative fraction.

As DNA, the CDR3 is TGTGCCAGCAGCTTCGCTAGGGAGGAGACCCAGTACTTC. It translates to CASSFAREETQYF. The chain combines TRBV7-2 with TRBJ2-5; the D gene is possibly TRBD2 (5 bases). The germline CDR1 and CDR2 sequences are SGHTA and FQGNSA. V lost 3 bases, J lost 5 bases, and 10 bases lay in between. The CDR3 length is 13 residues.